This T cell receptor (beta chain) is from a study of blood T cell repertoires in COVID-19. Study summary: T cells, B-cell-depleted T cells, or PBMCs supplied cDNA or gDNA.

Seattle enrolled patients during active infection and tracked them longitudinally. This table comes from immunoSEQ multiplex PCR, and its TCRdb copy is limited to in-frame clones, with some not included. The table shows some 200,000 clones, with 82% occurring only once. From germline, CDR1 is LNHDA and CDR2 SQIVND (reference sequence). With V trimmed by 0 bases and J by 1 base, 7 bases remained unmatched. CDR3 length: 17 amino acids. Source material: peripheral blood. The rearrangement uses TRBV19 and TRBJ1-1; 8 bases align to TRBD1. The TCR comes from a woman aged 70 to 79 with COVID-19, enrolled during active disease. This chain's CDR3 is CASSIDKAGGRNTEAFF. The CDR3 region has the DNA TGTGCCAGTAGTATAGATAAGGCAGGGGGCCGGAACACTGAAGCTTTCTTT. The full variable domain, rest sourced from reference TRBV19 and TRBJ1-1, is DGGITQSPKYLFRKEGQNVTLSCEQNLNHDAMYWYRQDPGQGLRLIYYSQIVNDFQKGDIAEGYSVSREKKESFPLTVTSAQKNPTAFYLCASSIDKAGGRNTEAFFGQGTRLTVV.